This T cell receptor (beta chain) was identified in a study of blood T cell repertoires in COVID-19. At the level of the study: Italy, Spain and the United States were the sources of the convalescent and acute COVID-19 samples. PBMCs, B-cell-depleted T cells, or T cells provided the cDNA or gDNA that made up the material.

Repertoires were generated with immunoSEQ multiplex PCR, while TCRdb's copy carries only in-frame clones and drops some. Of 140,000 to 150,000 clones detected, 84% appear once; the ten largest clones hold around 5.4%. Trimming cost V 3 bases and J 2 bases, with 11 bases left between them. The length of the CDR3 is 15 residues. Germline loops: CDR1 MNHEY, CDR2 SMNVEV (reference sequence). Sequenced material: PBMCs or T cells enriched from blood (not recorded which). The gene calls are TRBV27 and TRBJ2-1, with TRBD1 as a possible D gene (6 bases). The sequence came from a woman aged 50 to 60 who had been exposed to COVID-19. CDR3 DNA: TGTGCCAGCAGTTTTGAGGGGGAGACCTACAATGAGCAGTTCTTC. Residues: CASSFEGETYNEQFF.